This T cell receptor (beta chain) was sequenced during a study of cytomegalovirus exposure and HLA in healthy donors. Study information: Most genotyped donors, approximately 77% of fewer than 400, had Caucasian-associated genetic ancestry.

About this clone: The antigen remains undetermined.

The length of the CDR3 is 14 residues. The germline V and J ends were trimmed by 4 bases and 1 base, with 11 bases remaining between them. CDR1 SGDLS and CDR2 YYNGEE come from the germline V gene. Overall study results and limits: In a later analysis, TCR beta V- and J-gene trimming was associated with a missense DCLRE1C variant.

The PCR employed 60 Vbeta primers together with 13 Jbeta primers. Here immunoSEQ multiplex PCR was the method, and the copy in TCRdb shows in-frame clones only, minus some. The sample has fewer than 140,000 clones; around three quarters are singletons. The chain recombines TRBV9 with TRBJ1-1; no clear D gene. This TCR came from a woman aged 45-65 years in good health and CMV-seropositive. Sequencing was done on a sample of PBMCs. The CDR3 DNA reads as TGTGCCAGCAGCCTCAGCTGGAGGAACACTGAAGCTTTCTTT. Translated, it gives CASSLSWRNTEAFF.